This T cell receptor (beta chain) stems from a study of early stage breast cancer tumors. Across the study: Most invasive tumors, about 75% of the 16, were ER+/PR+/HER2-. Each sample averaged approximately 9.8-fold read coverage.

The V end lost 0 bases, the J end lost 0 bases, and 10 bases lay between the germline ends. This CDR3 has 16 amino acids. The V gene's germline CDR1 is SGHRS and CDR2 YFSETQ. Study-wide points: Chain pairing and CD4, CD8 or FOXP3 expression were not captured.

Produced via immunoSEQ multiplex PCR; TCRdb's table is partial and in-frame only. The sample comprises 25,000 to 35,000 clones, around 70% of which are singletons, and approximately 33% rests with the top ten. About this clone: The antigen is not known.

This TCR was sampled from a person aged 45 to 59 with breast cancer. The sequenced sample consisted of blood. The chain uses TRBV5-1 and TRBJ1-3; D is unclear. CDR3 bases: TGCGCCAGCAGCTTGGACGGTCCAGACTCTGGAAACACCATATATTTT. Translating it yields CASSLDGPDSGNTIYF.